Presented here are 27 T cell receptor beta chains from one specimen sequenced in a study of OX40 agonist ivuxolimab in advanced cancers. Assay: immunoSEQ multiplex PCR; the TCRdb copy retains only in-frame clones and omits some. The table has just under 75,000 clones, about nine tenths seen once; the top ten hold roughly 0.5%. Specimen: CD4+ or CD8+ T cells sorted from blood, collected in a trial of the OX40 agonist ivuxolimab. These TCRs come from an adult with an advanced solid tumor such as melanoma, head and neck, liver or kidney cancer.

The CDR3 region is CASSLQGARTNTEAFF. CDR3 nucleotides: TGCGCCAGCAGCCTGCAGGGGGCGAGGACGAACACTGAAGCTTTCTTT. V and J are TRBV5-1 and TRBJ1-1, with 8 bases aligning to TRBD1. V dropped 4 bases and J dropped 1; count of bases not matched to a gene: 9. This CDR3 is 16 amino acids long. Germline values: CDR1 SGHRS, CDR2 YFSETQ. The variable domain in full, with the rest retrieved from reference TRBV5-1 and TRBJ1-1, is KAGVTQTPRYLIKTRGQQVTLSCSPISGHRSVSWYQQTPGQGLQFLFEYFSETQRNKGNFPGRFSGRQFSNSRSEMNVSTLELGDSALYLCASSLQGARTNTEAFFGQGTRLTVV.

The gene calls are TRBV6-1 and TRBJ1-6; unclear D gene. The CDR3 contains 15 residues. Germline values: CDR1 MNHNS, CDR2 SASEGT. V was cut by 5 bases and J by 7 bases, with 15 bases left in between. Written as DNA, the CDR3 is TGTGCCAGCAGTACCCGAGAGACGGGGAATTCACCCCTCCACTTT. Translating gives CASSTRETGNSPLHF.

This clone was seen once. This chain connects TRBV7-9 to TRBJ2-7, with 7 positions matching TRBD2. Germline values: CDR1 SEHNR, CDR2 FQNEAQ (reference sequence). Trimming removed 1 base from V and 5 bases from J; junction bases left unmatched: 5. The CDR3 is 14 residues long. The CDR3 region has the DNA TGTGCCAGCAGCTTAGTCCGGGAGGTGGACGAGCAGTACTTC. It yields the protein CASSLVREVDEQYF.

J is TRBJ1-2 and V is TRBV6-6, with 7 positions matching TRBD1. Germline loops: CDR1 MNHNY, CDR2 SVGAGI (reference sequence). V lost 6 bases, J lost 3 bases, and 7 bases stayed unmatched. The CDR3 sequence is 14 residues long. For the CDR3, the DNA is TGTGCCAGCAGACCGGGACAGACCTACTATGGCTACACCTTC. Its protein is CASRPGQTYYGYTF.

The CDR3 sequence is CASSQANDPAEAFF. The CDR3 DNA follows: TGCGCCAGCAGCCAAGCCAACGACCCCGCTGAAGCTTTCTTT. The chain combines TRBV4-3 with TRBJ1-1, with unresolved D. Germline V gives CDR1 LGHNA, CDR2 YSLEER. The CDR3 consists of 14 residues. Trimming removed 1 base at V and 6 bases at J, with 12 bases between.

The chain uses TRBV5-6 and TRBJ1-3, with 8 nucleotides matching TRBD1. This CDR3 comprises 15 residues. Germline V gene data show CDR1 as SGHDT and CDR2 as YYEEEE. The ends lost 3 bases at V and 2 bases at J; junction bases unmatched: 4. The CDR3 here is CASSSGTGAGNTIYF. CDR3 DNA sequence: TGTGCCAGCAGCTCCGGGACAGGCGCTGGAAACACCATATATTTT.

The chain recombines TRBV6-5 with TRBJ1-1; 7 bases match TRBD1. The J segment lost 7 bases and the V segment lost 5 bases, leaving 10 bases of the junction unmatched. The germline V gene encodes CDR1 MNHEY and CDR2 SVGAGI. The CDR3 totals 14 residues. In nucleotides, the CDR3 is TGTGCCAGCAGTGCCCCGACAGGGAAGGTTGAAGCTTTCTTT. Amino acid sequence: CASSAPTGKVEAFF.

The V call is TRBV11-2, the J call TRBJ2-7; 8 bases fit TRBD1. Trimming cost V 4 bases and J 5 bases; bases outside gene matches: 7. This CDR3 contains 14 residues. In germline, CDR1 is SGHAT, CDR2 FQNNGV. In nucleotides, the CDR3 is TGTGCCAGCAGCTCCGACATGGACAGGGACGAGCAGTACTTC. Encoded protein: CASSSDMDRDEQYF.

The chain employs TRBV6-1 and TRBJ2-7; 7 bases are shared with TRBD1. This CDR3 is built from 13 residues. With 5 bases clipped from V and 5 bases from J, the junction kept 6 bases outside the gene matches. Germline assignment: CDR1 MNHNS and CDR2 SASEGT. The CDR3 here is CASSQNRGNEQYF. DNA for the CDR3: TGTGCCAGCAGTCAGAACAGGGGCAACGAGCAGTACTTC.

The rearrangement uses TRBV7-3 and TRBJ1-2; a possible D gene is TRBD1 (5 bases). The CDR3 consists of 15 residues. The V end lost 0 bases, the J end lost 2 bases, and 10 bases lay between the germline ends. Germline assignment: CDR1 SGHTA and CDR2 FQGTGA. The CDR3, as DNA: TGTGCCAGCAGCTTAACGGGGACGGGGAACTATGGCTACACCTTC. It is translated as CASSLTGTGNYGYTF.

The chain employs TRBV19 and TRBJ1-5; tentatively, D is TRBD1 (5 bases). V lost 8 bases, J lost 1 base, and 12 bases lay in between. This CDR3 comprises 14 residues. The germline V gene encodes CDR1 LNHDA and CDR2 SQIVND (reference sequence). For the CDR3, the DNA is TGTGCCAGTGACCCGGGGCAGAGCAATCAGCCCCAGCATTTT. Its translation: CASDPGQSNQPQHF. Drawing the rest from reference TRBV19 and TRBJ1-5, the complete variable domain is DGGITQSPKYLFRKEGQNVTLSCEQNLNHDAMYWYRQDPGQGLRLIYYSQIVNDFQKGDIAEGYSVSREKKESFPLTVTSAQKNPTAFYLCASDPGQSNQPQHFGDGTRLSIL.

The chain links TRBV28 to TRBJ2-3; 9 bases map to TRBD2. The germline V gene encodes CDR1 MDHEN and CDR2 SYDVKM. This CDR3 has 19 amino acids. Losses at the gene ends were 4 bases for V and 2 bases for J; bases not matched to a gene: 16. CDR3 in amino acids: CASSYGTWTSETNTDTQYF. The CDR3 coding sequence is TGTGCCAGCAGTTATGGGACCTGGACTAGCGAAACTAACACAGATACGCAGTATTTT.

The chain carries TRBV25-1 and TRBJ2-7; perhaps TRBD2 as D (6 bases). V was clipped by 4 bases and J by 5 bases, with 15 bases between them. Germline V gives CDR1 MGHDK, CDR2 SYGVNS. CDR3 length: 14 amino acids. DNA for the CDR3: TGTGCCAGCAGTGGGGCACCTCTAGCGAACGAGCAGTACTTC. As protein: CASSGAPLANEQYF.

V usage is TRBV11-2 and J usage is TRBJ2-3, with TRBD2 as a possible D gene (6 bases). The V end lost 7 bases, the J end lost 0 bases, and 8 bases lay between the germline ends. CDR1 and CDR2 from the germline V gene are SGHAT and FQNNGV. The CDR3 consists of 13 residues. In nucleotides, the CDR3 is TGTGCCAGCACGGGGGAAAGCACAGATACGCAGTATTTT. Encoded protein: CASTGESTDTQYF.

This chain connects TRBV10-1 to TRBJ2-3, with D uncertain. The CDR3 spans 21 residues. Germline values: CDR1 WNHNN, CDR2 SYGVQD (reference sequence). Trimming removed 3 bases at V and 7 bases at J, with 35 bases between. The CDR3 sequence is CASSELTFRPPFRWAGNTQYF. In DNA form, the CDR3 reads TGCGCCAGCAGTGAACTTACCTTTCGGCCTCCTTTCAGATGGGCTGGAAATACGCAGTATTTT.

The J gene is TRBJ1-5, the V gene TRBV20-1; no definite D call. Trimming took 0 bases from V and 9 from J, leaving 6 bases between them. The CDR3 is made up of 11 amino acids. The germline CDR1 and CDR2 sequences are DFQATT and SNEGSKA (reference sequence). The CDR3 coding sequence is TGCAGTGCTAGAGATGACGGGCCCCAGCATTTT. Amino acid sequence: CSARDDGPQHF.

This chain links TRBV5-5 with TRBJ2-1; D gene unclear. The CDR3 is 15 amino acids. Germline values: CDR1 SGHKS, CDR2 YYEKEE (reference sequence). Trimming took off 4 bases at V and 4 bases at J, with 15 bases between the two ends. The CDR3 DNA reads TGTGCCAGCAGCCCCTCTAGTATATTGTACAATGAGCAGTTCTTC. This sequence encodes CASSPSSILYNEQFF.

CDR3 in amino acids: CASSSGTGAYEQYF. CDR3 DNA: TGTGCCAGTAGTTCCGGGACAGGAGCCTACGAGCAGTACTTC. J is TRBJ2-7 and V is TRBV19, with 8 bases that match TRBD1. Germline trimming cut 5 bases from V and 2 bases from J; bases unmatched to any gene: 5. The length of the CDR3 is 14 residues. Germline loops: CDR1 LNHDA, CDR2 SQIVND (reference sequence).

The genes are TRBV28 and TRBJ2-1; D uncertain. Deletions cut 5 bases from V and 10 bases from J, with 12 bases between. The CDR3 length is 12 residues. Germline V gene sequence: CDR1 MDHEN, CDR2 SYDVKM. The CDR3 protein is CASSPPMEEQFF. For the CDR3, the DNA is TGTGCCAGCAGTCCCCCGATGGAGGAGCAGTTCTTC.

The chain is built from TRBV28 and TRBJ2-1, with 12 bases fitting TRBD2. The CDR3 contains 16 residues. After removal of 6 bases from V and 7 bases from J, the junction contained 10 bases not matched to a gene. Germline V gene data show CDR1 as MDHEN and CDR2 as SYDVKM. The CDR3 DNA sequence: TGTGCCAGCAGCTCACAAGGGACTAGCGGGTTTAATGAGCAGTTCTTC. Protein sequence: CASSSQGTSGFNEQFF.

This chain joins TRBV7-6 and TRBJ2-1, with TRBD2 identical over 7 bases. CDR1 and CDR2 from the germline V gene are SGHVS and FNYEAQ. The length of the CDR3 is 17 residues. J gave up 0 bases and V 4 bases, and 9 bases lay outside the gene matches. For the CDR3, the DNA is TGTGCCAGCAGCTCCCGTAGGCGGGAGAGCTCCTACAATGAGCAGTTCTTC. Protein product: CASSSRRRESSYNEQFF.

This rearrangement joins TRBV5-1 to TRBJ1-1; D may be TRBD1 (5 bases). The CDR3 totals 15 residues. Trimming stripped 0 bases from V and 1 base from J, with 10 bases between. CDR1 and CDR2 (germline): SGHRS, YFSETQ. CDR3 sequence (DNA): TGCGCCAGCAGCTTGGTATTAGGGGAGAACACTGAAGCTTTCTTT. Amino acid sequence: CASSLVLGENTEAFF.

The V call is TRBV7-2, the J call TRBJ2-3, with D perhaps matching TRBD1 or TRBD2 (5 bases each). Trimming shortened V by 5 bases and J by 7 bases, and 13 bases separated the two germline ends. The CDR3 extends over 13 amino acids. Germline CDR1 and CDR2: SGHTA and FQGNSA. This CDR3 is CASSDSGTNTQYF. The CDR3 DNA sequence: TGTGCCAGCAGCGACTCCGGGACCAATACGCAGTATTTT.

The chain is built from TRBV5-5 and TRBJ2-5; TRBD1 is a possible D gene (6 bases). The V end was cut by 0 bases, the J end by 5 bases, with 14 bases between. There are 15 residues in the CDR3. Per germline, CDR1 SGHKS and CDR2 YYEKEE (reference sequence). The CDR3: CASSLVGTRGETQYF. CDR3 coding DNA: TGTGCCAGCAGCTTGGTTGGGACCAGGGGCGAGACCCAGTACTTC. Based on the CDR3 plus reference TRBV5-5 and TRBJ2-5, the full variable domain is DAGVTQSPTHLIKTRGQQVTLRCSPISGHKSVSWYQQVLGQGPQFIFQYYEKEERGRGNFPDRFSARQFPNYSSELNVNALLLGDSALYLCASSLVGTRGETQYFGPGTRLLVL.

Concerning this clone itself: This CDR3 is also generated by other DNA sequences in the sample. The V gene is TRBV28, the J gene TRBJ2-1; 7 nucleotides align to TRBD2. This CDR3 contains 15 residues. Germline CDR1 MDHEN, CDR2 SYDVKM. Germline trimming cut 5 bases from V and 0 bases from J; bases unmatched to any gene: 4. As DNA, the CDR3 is TGTGCCAGCAGTCCCGGGGGGAGCTCCTACAATGAGCAGTTCTTC. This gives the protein CASSPGGSSYNEQFF.

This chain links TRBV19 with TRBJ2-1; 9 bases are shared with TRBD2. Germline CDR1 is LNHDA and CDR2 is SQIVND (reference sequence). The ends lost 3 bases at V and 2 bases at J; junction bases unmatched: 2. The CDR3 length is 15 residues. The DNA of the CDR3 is TGTGCCAGTAGTATTGGCGGGAGGGCCTACAATGAGCAGTTCTTC. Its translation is CASSIGGRAYNEQFF.

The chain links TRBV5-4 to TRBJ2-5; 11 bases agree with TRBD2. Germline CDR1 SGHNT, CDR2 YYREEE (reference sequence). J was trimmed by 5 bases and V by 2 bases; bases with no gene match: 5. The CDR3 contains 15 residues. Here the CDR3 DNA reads TGTGCCAGCAGCTTTGGGACTAGCGGCTCGGAGACCCAGTACTTC. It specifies CASSFGTSGSETQYF.